The clone carrying this T cell receptor beta chain was observed once. This sample is part of a study of control samples from healthy donors and cancer patients. This CDR3 is 13 amino acids long. V dropped 0 bases and J dropped 8 bases, with 11 bases sitting between them. CDR1 SGHKS and CDR2 YYEKEE come from the germline V gene (reference sequence). This table comes from immunoSEQ multiplex PCR, and its TCRdb copy is limited to in-frame clones, with some not included. This repertoire shows some 150,000 clones, 91% found once; its top ten account for less than 8.5%. The J gene is TRBJ1-2, the V gene TRBV5-5; D unclear. The sequenced sample was blood. This sequence originates from a man between 18 and 35 years old in good health. This chain's CDR3 is CASSLVSVEGYTF. CDR3 nucleotide sequence: TGTGCCAGCAGCTTGGTATCGGTGGAAGGCTACACCTTC.